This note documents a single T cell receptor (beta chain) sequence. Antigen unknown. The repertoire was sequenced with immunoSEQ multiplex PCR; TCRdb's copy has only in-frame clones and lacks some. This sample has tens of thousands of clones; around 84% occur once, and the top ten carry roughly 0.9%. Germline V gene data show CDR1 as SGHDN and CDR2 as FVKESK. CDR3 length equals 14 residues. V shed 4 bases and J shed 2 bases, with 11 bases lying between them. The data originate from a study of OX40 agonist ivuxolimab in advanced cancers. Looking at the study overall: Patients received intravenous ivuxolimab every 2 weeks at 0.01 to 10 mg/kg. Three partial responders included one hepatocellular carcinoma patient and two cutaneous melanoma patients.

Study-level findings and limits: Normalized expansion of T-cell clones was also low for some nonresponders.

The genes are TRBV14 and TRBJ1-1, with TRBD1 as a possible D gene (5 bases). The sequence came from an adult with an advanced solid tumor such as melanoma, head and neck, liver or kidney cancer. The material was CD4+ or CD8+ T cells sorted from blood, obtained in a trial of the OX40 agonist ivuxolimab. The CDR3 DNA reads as TGTGCCAGCAGCCGCCCCGGGGCCAACACTGAAGCTTTCTTT. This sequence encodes CASSRPGANTEAFF. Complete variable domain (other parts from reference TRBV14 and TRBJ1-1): EAGVTQFPSHSVIEKGQTVTLRCDPISGHDNLYWYRRVMGKEIKFLLHFVKESKQDESGMPNNRFLAERTGGTYSTLKVQPAELEDSGVYFCASSRPGANTEAFFGQGTRLTVV.